This T cell receptor beta chain was captured in a study of shared clonotypes between healthy human individuals (dated by TCRdb to the early 2020s). Broadly, across the study: The cohort included three men and a couple of women between 18 and 49 years of age. Different laboratories and diverse techniques were used to prepare libraries and sequence TCR repertoires, to increase sequencing depth and limit assay-specific biases. To estimate repertoire size and how much clonotypes are shared between individuals, the study performed deep sequencing of blood TCR repertoires from five healthy adults. For each donor, CD4 naive and CD4 memory were each run on three plates, CD8 naive on two plates, and CD8 memory on one plate. Per donor, leukapheresis produced somewhere between about 0.94 and 9 billion PBMCs.

The CDR3 runs 16 residues from the cysteine to the phenylalanine. CDR3 DNA only is kept here, 48 bases in frame from base 1. The V and J ends are trimmed by 6 bases and 1 base, leaving 16 bases between them. CDR1 is given as MDHEN and CDR2 as SYDVKM, both from the germline V gene. Paper-wide results and their limitations: Sampling was restricted to blood, and TCR repertoires in tissues likely differ from the TCR repertoires found in blood. Rarefaction of sorted-subset datasets indicated incomplete sequencing despite the large sequencing depth. Across several donors, 4.5% to 6.5% of naive CD4, over 3% of naive CD8, roughly 2.3% of memory CD4, and approximately 0.4% of memory CD8 clonotypes were shared. Pairwise subsampling led to the expectation that sequencing depth would affect the degree of clonotype sharing among donors. Higher generation probabilities were observed for clonotypes shared by all four sorted-subset donors than for non-shared clonotypes. Estimated clonotype richness was generally larger for naive than for memory subsets. The small number of donors limited the genetic and exposure-history diversity represented.

TCR CDR3 regions were amplified from genomic DNA by multiplex PCR using the deep immunoSEQ assay. For each cell subset, the extracted genomic DNA was distributed evenly across all wells of several immunoSEQ 96-well plates, and each plate served as one replicate. For sorted subsets, about 200 ng genomic DNA, equal to tens of thousands of T cell genomes, was loaded into each replicate PCR. Purified libraries were measured with a Qubit 3.0 fluorometer, size-checked on a Bioanalyzer 2100, and measured again with the KAPA Library Quantification kit. Every immunoSEQ 96-well plate was sequenced on a dedicated single-read 150-cycle Illumina NextSeq 550 flow cell. Per the authors' processing: Because the immunoSEQ output included only junctional sequences and no quality scores, the filtering could not be the same as the filtering used for full-length reads. Sequences were annotated with PyIR, a Python wrapper for IgBLAST v1.9, and V/J genes and CDR3 were assigned using IMGT germline references. Reads were removed for weak V/J assignments (E-value above 1e-6), missing CDR3, stop codons, out-of-frame junctions, or ambiguous translated residues. V3J clonotypes were defined as sequences sharing the same inferred V gene, J gene, and CDR3 amino acid sequence. The percentage overlap between two repertoires was calculated by dividing the number of shared unique clonotypes by the size of the smaller repertoire. Richness of each repertoire was evaluated using RTK rarefaction, the Chao1 estimator, and Recon v2.1 estimates of unobserved clonotypes. OLGA was used to compute generation probabilities for all TCRbeta clonotypes that the gDNA method yielded from a handful of donors. The table was pulled from immuneACCESS by TCRdb, which kept in-frame rearrangements only. Such tables lose some clones; where checked, under half of the loss comes from unresolved V genes, and the rest has no known cause. V and J calls and clone size are those listed in that table; D and trimming were worked out from the DNA. This sample gives around 2.3 million clones in total; 90% to 97% of them show up just once. The ten largest clones capture roughly 0.13% of the sample.

Comment on this clone: The target of this receptor is not known. Base-call qualities are not available, and no considerably larger clone is one nucleotide away.

Donors were healthy HIV-negative adults with no recently reported acute infections or vaccinations. Every donor was a Caucasian adult living in Nashville, Tennessee, USA. CD4+ T cells were enriched through magnetic negative selection, after which naive cells were positively selected on CD45RA and the remaining negative fraction served as the memory subset. Blood was obtained by leukapheresis, after which PBMCs were separated by Ficoll-Histopaque density gradient centrifugation and cryopreserved in liquid nitrogen vapor phase. Purity and quantity of every magnetically sorted T cell population were checked by analytical flow cytometry. Genomic DNA was isolated from each sorted fraction and quantified by UV absorbance on a Nanodrop 2000c.

The sequencing sample was made of naive CD4+ T cells sorted from blood. The label giving this sample's cell subset or site can be read as: CD45RA+ positively selected. The rearrangement combines TRBV28 with TRBJ1-5, with the D gene not confidently named. The clonotype comes from a young man in good health. CDR3 region: CASSLGPLGSNQPQHF. The DNA is as follows: TGTGCCAGCAGCCTAGGCCCACTTGGGAGCAATCAGCCCCAGCATTTT.